Shown below are 30 T cell receptor beta chains from a single sample sequenced in a study of naive and memory T cell subsets. The beta constant-region primer was an equimolar mix of two oligonucleotides covering TRBC1 and TRBC2. Four rounds of PCR amplified the ligated cDNA using nested alpha and beta constant-region primers plus SP2. TCRdb passed the UMI-ligation and nested PCR reads through MiXCR, listing each CDR3 protein once. The table shows around 140,000 distinct CDR3 sequences, with 22% occurring only once. General study findings and limits: Naive repertoires, especially CD8, held a few larger clonotypes, possibly memory cells re-expressing CD45RA.

Their cognate antigens are unknown. The sequencing sample was made of naive CD4+ T cells from blood. The receptors stem from a human donor in good health.

The chain is built from TRBV10-3 and TRBJ2-4; tentative D call: TRBD1 (6 bases). Germline V gene lookup returns CDR1 ENHRY and CDR2 SYGVKD. The V and J ends lost 3 bases and 6 bases respectively, with 9 bases between them. CDR3 length: 13 amino acids. The CDR3 nucleotides are TGTGCCATCAGTGACGGGACACCAAACATTCAGTACTTC. This translates into CAISDGTPNIQYF.

On this clonotype itself: Mismatch with germline at one junction end may stem from a read error. The CDR3: CASSLEGLGEKIYNEQFF. The CDR3 DNA sequence: TGTGCTAGCAGCTTAGAAGGCCTCGGGGAAAAAATATACAATGAGCAGTTCTTC. V usage is TRBV7-7 and J usage is TRBJ2-1; D might be TRBD2 (5 bases). This CDR3 has 18 amino acids. Germline values: CDR1 SSHAT, CDR2 FNYEAQ (reference sequence).

This clonotype was picked up many times. This sequence joins TRBV10-2 and TRBJ2-3; D uncertain. This CDR3 is built from 13 residues. With 6 bases removed from V and 1 base from J, the gap between germline ends came to 8 bases. CDR1 is WSHSY and CDR2 is SAAADI in the germline V gene. CDR3 DNA sequence: TGCGCCAGCAGGAAGGAAGGCACAGATACGCAGTATTTT. As protein: CASRKEGTDTQYF.

Only one count was recorded for this clonotype. The rearrangement uses TRBV20-1 and TRBJ2-1, with a possible D match to TRBD1 (7 bases). The V end was cut by 4 bases, the J end by 4 bases, with 11 bases between. The length of the CDR3 is 13 residues. Germline V gene lookup returns CDR1 DFQATT and CDR2 SNEGSKA (reference sequence). CDR3 amino acids: CSATGGFYNEQFF. The CDR3 bases are TGCAGTGCTACAGGGGGGTTTTACAATGAGCAGTTCTTC.

This clonotype has just a few counts. The chain carries TRBV29-1 and TRBJ2-1; 12 bases align to TRBD2. Germline V gene lookup returns CDR1 SQVTM and CDR2 ANQGSEA. This CDR3 has 15 amino acids. The junction had 10 bases not matched to a gene; V was cut back by 5 bases and J by 8 bases. The CDR3 loop is CSVPGLAGKGDEQFF. Written as DNA, the CDR3 is TGCAGCGTTCCGGGACTAGCGGGCAAAGGGGATGAGCAGTTCTTC.

This clonotype was seen more than once but under ten times. The chain combines TRBV12-3 or TRBV12-4 with TRBJ1-5, with 7 bases identical to TRBD1. CDR3 length: 15 residues. V lost 3 bases and J lost 5; bases outside the gene matches: 7. The CDR3 spells CASSFRGRGDQPQHF. The CDR3 DNA sequence: TGTGCCAGCAGTTTTAGGGGGCGGGGAGATCAGCCCCAGCATTTT.

The rearrangement uses TRBV27 and TRBJ2-4; 7 bases align to TRBD1. The CDR3 length is 14 residues. Germline trimming cut 6 bases from V and 4 bases from J; bases unmatched to any gene: 6. Germline CDR1 MNHEY, CDR2 SMNVEV (reference sequence). The CDR3: CASSLDRIKNIQYF. CDR3 DNA sequence: TGTGCCAGCAGCCTGGACAGGATTAAAAACATTCAGTACTTC.

This sequence joins TRBV5-1 and TRBJ2-7, with 8 positions matching TRBD1. Trimming took 0 bases from V and 2 from J; bases not matched to a gene: 4. This CDR3 spans 15 amino acids. The germline gives CDR1 SGHRS, CDR2 YFSETQ. CDR3 nucleotide sequence: TGCGCCAGCAGCTTGGGTGCGGACAGGGCCTACGAGCAGTACTTC. This gives the protein CASSLGADRAYEQYF.

The sample holds many counts of this clonotype. The genes are TRBV30 and TRBJ2-7, with no clear D. The CDR3 is made up of 12 amino acids. Looked up from germline, CDR1 is GTSNPN and CDR2 is SVGIG (reference sequence). V was trimmed by 2 bases and J by 2 bases, leaving 7 bases between them. CDR3 DNA sequence: TGTGCCTGGAGTCGAGACACCTACGAGCAGTACTTC. The encoded protein is CAWSRDTYEQYF.

V usage is TRBV28 and J usage is TRBJ2-4; 9 bases match TRBD2. The junction had 15 bases not matched to a gene; V was cut back by 8 bases and J by 1 base. The CDR3 loop spans 18 amino acids. Germline CDR1 is MDHEN and CDR2 is SYDVKM. CDR3 residues: CASGSYGGRATAKNIQYF. CDR3 sequence (DNA): TGTGCCAGCGGTTCGTATGGCGGGAGGGCTACGGCCAAAAACATTCAGTACTTC.

This clonotype was counted a few times. This chain connects TRBV14 to TRBJ2-3; 9 bases fit TRBD2. Germline CDR1 and CDR2: SGHDN and FVKESK. The CDR3 is 14 amino acids. J lost 3 bases, V lost 4 bases, and 2 bases had no gene match. CDR3 DNA: TGTGCCAGCAGCCGGCTAGCGGGAACAGATACGCAGTATTTT. It codes for CASSRLAGTDTQYF.

This clonotype was detected only a few times. The chain combines TRBV7-6 with TRBJ2-1; 10 bases are shared with TRBD2. The junction had 8 bases not matched to a gene; V was cut back by 2 bases and J by 7 bases. This CDR3 has 16 amino acids. Germline assignment: CDR1 SGHVS and CDR2 FNYEAQ. CDR3 residues: CASSLLSSGSPNEQFF. CDR3 coding DNA: TGTGCCAGCAGCTTACTCTCTAGCGGGAGTCCAAATGAGCAGTTCTTC.

This clonotype was seen ten or more times. The chain combines TRBV20-1 with TRBJ1-2; D remains unclear. V lost 1 base and J lost 7, with 7 bases in between. Per the germline V gene, CDR1 is DFQATT and CDR2 is SNEGSKA (reference sequence). CDR3 length equals 11 residues. CDR3 DNA: TGCAGTGCTAGAGGGAAGAGTGGCTACACCTTC. Its protein product is CSARGKSGYTF.

This chain uses TRBV12-3 or TRBV12-4 with TRBJ2-7, with D possibly being TRBD2 (6 bases). V lost 8 bases and J lost 2, with 13 bases in between. The CDR3 is made up of 13 amino acids. Here the CDR3 reads CASAPGAPYEQYF. CDR3 bases: TGTGCCAGCGCGCCGGGAGCACCCTACGAGCAGTACTTC.

The genes are TRBV28 and TRBJ1-5; no clear D gene. The CDR3 is made up of 15 amino acids. In germline, CDR1 is MDHEN, CDR2 SYDVKM. The V gene lost 6 bases and the J gene lost 3 bases, with 15 bases spanning the gap. CDR3 DNA: TGTGCCAGCAGAAACAGTTACAACGTCAATCAGCCCCAGCATTTT. This sequence encodes CASRNSYNVNQPQHF.

The sample holds a few counts of this clonotype. The chain has TRBV28 and TRBJ2-7; 12 nucleotides agree with TRBD2. The CDR3 totals 15 residues. Losses at the gene ends were 2 bases for V and 5 bases for J; bases not matched to a gene: 4. Germline V lookup: CDR1 MDHEN, CDR2 SYDVKM. CDR3 loop: CASSLGGLAGHEQYF. Here the CDR3 DNA reads TGTGCCAGCAGTTTAGGGGGACTAGCGGGCCACGAGCAGTACTTC.

This clonotype was seen many times. The CDR3 DNA reads as TGCAGCGCCACGACAGGGTTCAATTCGGCTAATGAAAAACTGTTTTTT. It translates to CSATTGFNSANEKLFF. The chain links TRBV29-1 to TRBJ1-4, with TRBD1 identical over 7 bases. V trimming: 7 bases; J trimming: 3 bases; junction bases outside the gene matches: 14. This CDR3 contains 16 residues. Germline assignment: CDR1 SQVTM and CDR2 ANQGSEA.

The V and J genes are TRBV10-3 and TRBJ2-4; 9 bases match TRBD2. Losses at the gene ends were 9 bases for V and 0 bases for J; bases not matched to a gene: 15. From germline, CDR1 is ENHRY and CDR2 SYGVKD. CDR3 size: 18 residues. The CDR3 region has the DNA TGTGCCATTGCGCCGACGACTAGCGGAGAGCTAGCCAAAAACATTCAGTACTTC. Translation gives CAIAPTTSGELAKNIQYF.

The gene calls are TRBV6-2 or TRBV6-3 and TRBJ2-3; D could derive from TRBD1 or TRBD2 (5 bases each). The V end was cut by 4 bases, the J end by 13 bases, with 15 bases between. The CDR3 loop spans 12 amino acids. Germline V CDR1 and CDR2: MNHEY, SVGEGT. Here the CDR3 reads CASSSRGGTKYF. The CDR3 region has the DNA TGTGCCAGCAGTTCCCGGGGCGGAACGAAGTATTTT.

This clonotype appeared a few times. The CDR3 DNA reads TGCGCCAGCAGGACAGTGGACGAGCAGTACTTC. This encodes CASRTVDEQYF. This chain uses TRBV5-1 with TRBJ2-7; D perhaps matches TRBD1 (5 bases). The CDR3 runs to 11 residues. With 5 bases removed from V and 5 bases from J, the gap between germline ends came to 8 bases. The germline V gene has CDR1 SGHRS and CDR2 YFSETQ.

This clonotype was counted at least ten times. The CDR3 region is CASSMGLVKFF. The CDR3 nucleotides are TGTGCCAGCAGCATGGGACTAGTTAAGTTCTTC. The chain employs TRBV6-2 or TRBV6-3 and TRBJ2-1, with 8 bases fitting TRBD2. Germline trimming cut 6 bases from V and 14 bases from J; bases unmatched to any gene: 6. There are 11 residues in the CDR3. Germline loops: CDR1 MNHEY, CDR2 SVGEGT.

This clonotype came up a few times. The chain uses TRBV24-1 and TRBJ2-5; the D gene is possibly TRBD1 (6 bases). The CDR3 covers 18 residues. Germline CDR1 KGHDR, CDR2 SFDVKD. The ends were cut back, 0 bases at V and 0 bases at J, with 16 bases in the middle. Here the CDR3 reads CATSDLQWTATDQETQYF. In DNA form, the CDR3 reads TGTGCCACCAGTGATTTGCAGTGGACAGCAACCGACCAAGAGACCCAGTACTTC.

V gene TRBV6-2 or TRBV6-3 combines with J gene TRBJ2-1; 14 bases agree with TRBD2. The CDR3 is 17 residues long. CDR1 MNHEY and CDR2 SVGEGT come from the germline V gene. Trimming took 2 bases from V and 10 from J; bases not matched to a gene: 10. As DNA, the CDR3 is TGTGCCAGCAGTTACCCCCGGGGGACTAGCGGGAGCTTGGAGCAGTTCTTC. Encoded protein: CASSYPRGTSGSLEQFF.

The table lists this clonotype with many counts. This chain connects TRBV12-3 or TRBV12-4 to TRBJ2-7, with 8 bases lining up with TRBD2. CDR3 length equals 15 residues. V trimming: 5 bases; J trimming: 5 bases; junction bases outside the gene matches: 11. The CDR3 DNA is TGTGCCAGCAGTCCCCCGGGACTAGTCGGGCACGAGCAGTACTTC. Translating gives CASSPPGLVGHEQYF.

The chain has TRBV9 and TRBJ1-3; unclear D gene. Trimming stripped 3 bases from V and 4 bases from J, with 8 bases between. The germline CDR1 and CDR2 sequences are SGDLS and YYNGEE. CDR3 length: 13 amino acids. The DNA of the CDR3 is TGTGCCAGCAGCGAAAGTGCAGGAAACACCATATATTTT. As protein: CASSESAGNTIYF.

The chain is built from TRBV6-6 and TRBJ2-5; the match to TRBD2 covers 10 bases. Trimming removed 2 bases from V and 5 bases from J; junction bases left unmatched: 5. The length of the CDR3 is 15 residues. CDR1 is MNHNY and CDR2 is SVGAGI in the germline V gene (reference sequence). The CDR3 bases are TGTGCCAGCAGTTACGCTAGCGGGAGACTGGAGACCCAGTACTTC. It encodes CASSYASGRLETQYF.

This chain connects TRBV12-3 or TRBV12-4 to TRBJ2-5; no reliable D call. This CDR3 comprises 11 residues. V dropped 4 bases and J dropped 6 bases, with 6 bases sitting between them. The CDR3 is CASSSRQTQYF. CDR3 coding DNA: TGTGCCAGCAGTTCTCGCCAGACCCAGTACTTC.

This clonotype was detected a few times. The chain joins TRBV10-3 to TRBJ1-1; a possible D gene is TRBD1 (6 bases). CDR1 and CDR2 (germline): ENHRY, SYGVKD. This CDR3 has 14 amino acids. Trimming removed 5 bases from V and 0 bases from J, with 10 bases in between. CDR3 sequence (DNA): TGTGCCATCAGTAACGGACAGTTGAACACTGAAGCTTTCTTT. Translating it yields CAISNGQLNTEAFF.

This CDR3 is CASSRRLAGLLTTSYNEQFF. Written as DNA, the CDR3 is TGTGCCAGCAGCCGACGACTAGCGGGACTGCTAACTACCTCCTACAATGAGCAGTTCTTC. V usage is TRBV3-1 and J usage is TRBJ2-1, with 11 bases fitting TRBD2. CDR1 is LGHDT, CDR2 YNNKEL, per germline (reference sequence). The J segment lost 0 bases and the V segment lost 4 bases, leaving 14 bases of the junction unmatched. This CDR3 has 20 amino acids.

The chain has TRBV14 and TRBJ1-1; perhaps TRBD1 as D (5 bases). Germline V gene sequence: CDR1 SGHDN, CDR2 FVKESK. This CDR3 spans 17 amino acids. Deletions cut 5 bases from V and 1 base from J, with 20 bases between. CDR3 in amino acids: CASSYKPGWGTNTEAFF. The CDR3 DNA reads TGTGCCAGCAGCTACAAGCCGGGTTGGGGGACGAACACTGAAGCTTTCTTT.